These T cell receptor beta chains were read from a single sample in a study of cytomegalovirus exposure and HLA in healthy donors. Measured with immunoSEQ multiplex PCR; TCRdb has only the in-frame clones, and not every one. In the table there are approximately 150,000 clones, more than 60% of which are singletons. Sequenced sample: PBMCs. The receptors were gathered from a man in his forties or fifties in good health and CMV-seronegative. Each CDR3 is given without its conserved first and last residue.

v_call,j_call,cdr3_aa
TRBV14,TRBJ2-7,ASSQFVYEQY
TRBV29-1,TRBJ1-2,SAKEIGGYT
TRBV19,TRBJ1-2,ASSIDLIRGLGYT
TRBV7-8,TRBJ2-7,ASSSGLGLGFSYEQY
TRBV9,TRBJ1-3,ASSVGRGSGNTIY
TRBV9,TRBJ2-1,ASSVAIGREIHEQF
TRBV18,TRBJ1-5,ASSPKAGGTNQPQH
TRBV6-5,TRBJ1-5,ASSRDRLSNQPQH
TRBV6-6,TRBJ2-1,ASIGGNEQF
TRBV2,TRBJ2-7,ASSDRKRGGSYEQY
TRBV10-3,TRBJ1-1,AISAGGAGTEAF
TRBV9,TRBJ2-3,ASSVDIEDTDTQY
TRBV7-3,TRBJ2-3,ASSLRDFTDTQY
TRBV5-1,TRBJ1-6,ASSRDSNSPLH
TRBV6-5,-,ASSPGAGALREQY
TRBV6-6,TRBJ2-5,ASSSPGSAQETQY
TRBV2,TRBJ1-2,ASSQGNYGYT
TRBV7-9,TRBJ2-5,ASSLRRAGGQGTQY
TRBV19,TRBJ2-7,ASRYGTGTYEQY
TRBV4-1,TRBJ2-5,ASSQFGLAGGGETQY
TRBV7-3,TRBJ1-1,ASRDRGGTEAF
TRBV15,TRBJ1-3,ATSRESSGNTIY
TRBV28,TRBJ1-1,ATRLTVAAEAF
TRBV27,TRBJ2-2,ASGSLRDSHTGELF
TRBV9,TRBJ1-6,ASSGQGAADSPLH
TRBV4-1,TRBJ2-3,ASSQVGTGYVADTQY
TRBV6-4,TRBJ2-1,ASSAGGTGHNEQF
TRBV28,TRBJ2-5,ASRKPGQGGETQY
TRBV4-1,TRBJ2-3,ASSQEPAGGPNTDTQY